A single sample is the source of the 7 T cell receptor beta chains below, sequenced in a study of T cell responses to AZD1222 COVID-19 vaccine (dated by TCRdb to the early 2020s). Library preparation was by the immunoSEQ multiplex PCR assay. TCRdb re-hosts the immuneACCESS table, in-frame sequences only. Its copies lack some clones; in the studies checked, an unresolved V gene accounts for under half of them, and the cause for the rest is not known. A total of some 110,000 clones appear in this sample, about 89% of them only once. Less than 8.5% of the sample belongs to the ten largest clones. The time point label, as the study defines it: about 28 days (+/-7) after the second vaccine dose. Sequenced here: peripheral blood, sampled 28 days after the second AZD1222 dose. All receptors derive from an adult who received the AZD1222 COVID-19 vaccine.

V usage is TRBV7-2 and J usage is TRBJ1-6; no clear D. V lost 3 bases and J lost 6, with 3 bases in between. The CDR3 is 12 residues long. The germline gives CDR1 SGHTA, CDR2 FQGNSA. The CDR3 sequence is CASSFLNSPLHF. The CDR3 nucleotides read TGTGCCAGCAGCTTCCTTAATTCACCCCTCCACTTT.

The genes are TRBV11-2 and TRBJ1-2; D unresolved. This CDR3 is 13 amino acids long. Deletions cut 2 bases from V and 2 bases from J, with 6 bases between. Germline V gene lookup returns CDR1 SGHAT and CDR2 FQNNGV. DNA of the CDR3: TGTGCCAGCAGCTTATCAGACAACTATGGCTACACCTTC. Residues: CASSLSDNYGYTF.

The chain has TRBV30 and TRBJ1-2; D is unclear. Trimming left V 0 bases short and J 5 bases short, with 13 bases between. Germline CDR1 reads GTSNPN; CDR2 reads SVGIG (reference sequence). The CDR3 totals 14 residues. CDR3 in DNA: TGTGCCTGGAGTGTAAAGCGGGTACAGTATGGCTACACCTTC. Its protein product is CAWSVKRVQYGYTF.

This clone has just one count. J is TRBJ2-4 and V is TRBV2; D is perhaps TRBD1 (6 bases). Germline V gene data show CDR1 as SNHLY and CDR2 as FYNNEI. The CDR3 loop spans 14 amino acids. Trimming pared 0 bases from V and 5 bases from J, leaving 8 bases between. The CDR3 DNA reads TGTGCCAGCAGTGAAGCCTGGACAGAAAACATTCAGTACTTC. Translating it yields CASSEAWTENIQYF.

J is TRBJ2-3 and V is TRBV27; weak D call: TRBD2 (6 bases). This CDR3 is 15 amino acids long. Germline lookup yields CDR1 MNHEY and CDR2 SMNVEV (reference sequence). V was trimmed by 3 bases and J by 3 bases, leaving 13 bases between them. CDR3: CASSFSARETDTQYF. The CDR3 DNA sequence: TGTGCCAGCAGTTTCTCTGCTCGGGAGACAGATACGCAGTATTTT.

The chain is built from TRBV27 and TRBJ2-3; 10 bases fit TRBD2. This CDR3 contains 14 residues. Unmatched junction bases numbered 5, after V lost 6 bases and J lost 5 bases. CDR1 MNHEY and CDR2 SMNVEV come from the germline V gene (reference sequence). The CDR3 is CASRASGSGDTQYF. For the CDR3, the DNA is TGTGCCAGCAGGGCTAGCGGGAGTGGAGATACGCAGTATTTT.

This chain connects TRBV27 to TRBJ1-4; D not resolved. This CDR3 is built from 14 residues. The V gene lost 2 bases and the J gene lost 8 bases, with 12 bases spanning the gap. Germline CDR1 and CDR2: MNHEY and SMNVEV (reference sequence). The CDR3 sequence: CASSLLGFGEKLFF. Here the CDR3 DNA reads TGTGCCAGCAGTTTACTCGGGTTTGGGGAAAAACTGTTTTTT.